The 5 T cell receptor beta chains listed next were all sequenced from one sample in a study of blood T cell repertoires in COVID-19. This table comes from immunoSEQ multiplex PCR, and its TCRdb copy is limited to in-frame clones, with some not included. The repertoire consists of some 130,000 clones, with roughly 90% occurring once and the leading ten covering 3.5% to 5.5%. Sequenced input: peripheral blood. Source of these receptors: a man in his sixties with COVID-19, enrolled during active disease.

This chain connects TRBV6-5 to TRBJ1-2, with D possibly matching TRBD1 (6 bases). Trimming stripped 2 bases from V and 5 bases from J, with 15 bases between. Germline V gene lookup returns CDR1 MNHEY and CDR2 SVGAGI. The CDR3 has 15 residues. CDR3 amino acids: CASSYEGQPMYGYTF. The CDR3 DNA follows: TGTGCCAGCAGTTACGAGGGACAACCCATGTATGGCTACACCTTC.

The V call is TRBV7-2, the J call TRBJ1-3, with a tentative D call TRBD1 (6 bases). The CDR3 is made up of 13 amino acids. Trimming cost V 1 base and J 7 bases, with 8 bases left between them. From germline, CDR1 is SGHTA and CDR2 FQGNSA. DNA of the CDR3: TGTGCCAGCAGCTTAGAGGGGGACAACACCATATATTTT. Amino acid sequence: CASSLEGDNTIYF. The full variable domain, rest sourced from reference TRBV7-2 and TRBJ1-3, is GAGVSQSPSNKVTEKGKDVELRCDPISGHTALYWYRQSLGQGLEFLIYFQGNSAPDKSGLPSDRFSAERTGGSVSTLTIQRTQQEDSAVYLCASSLEGDNTIYFGEGSWLTVV.

DNA for the CDR3: TGTGCCAGCGCCCTCGGGCAGGGTAGATACGAGCAGTACTTC. It translates to CASALGQGRYEQYF. The V gene is TRBV9, the J gene TRBJ2-7, with D perhaps matching TRBD1 (5 bases). Germline CDR1 SGDLS, CDR2 YYNGEE. Trimming pared 7 bases from V and 4 bases from J, leaving 18 bases between. The CDR3 consists of 14 residues.

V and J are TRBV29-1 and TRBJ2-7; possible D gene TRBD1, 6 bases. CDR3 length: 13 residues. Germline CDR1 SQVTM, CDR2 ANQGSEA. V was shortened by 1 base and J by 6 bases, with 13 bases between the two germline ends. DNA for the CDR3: TGCAGCGTTGAAGCGAACAGGGTCGGCGAGCAGTACTTC. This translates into CSVEANRVGEQYF.

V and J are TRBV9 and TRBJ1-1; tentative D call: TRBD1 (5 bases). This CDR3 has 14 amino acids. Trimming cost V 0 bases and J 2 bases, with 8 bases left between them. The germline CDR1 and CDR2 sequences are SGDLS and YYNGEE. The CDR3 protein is CASSVGQLNTEAFF. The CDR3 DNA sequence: TGTGCCAGCAGCGTAGGACAGCTTAACACTGAAGCTTTCTTT.